This is a list of T cell receptor beta chains from one sample in a study of chemoradiotherapy in HPV16-positive cancers. The repertoire was sequenced with immunoSEQ multiplex PCR; TCRdb's copy has only in-frame clones and lacks some. The sample has 15,000 or so clones; more than 90% are singletons. The sequenced sample was blood, obtained from a patient who underwent chemoradiotherapy. Receptors originate from a human donor with HPV-associated anogenital cancer. Each CDR3 is given with its conserved first and last residue. The D gene is left open where the match is weak. Rows give clone size only sometimes, using once, few, many, or a class for an expanded clone.

j_gene | d_gene | abundance | v_gene | CDR3aa | CDR3nt
TRBJ1-1 | - | once | TRBV7-9 | CASSKTAGKNTEAFF | TGTGCCAGCTCGAAGACAGCAGGGAAGAACACTGAAGCTTTCTTT
TRBJ2-2 | - | - | TRBV7-6 | CASSSALTGPGTGELFF | TGTGCCAGCAGCTCTGCATTGACAGGACCGGGCACCGGGGAGCTGTTTTTT
TRBJ2-1 | - | - | TRBV11-2 | CASSPPTRYNEQFF | TGTGCCAGCAGCCCTCCGACTAGATACAATGAGCAGTTCTTC
TRBJ1-2 | TRBD1 | - | TRBV5-6 | CASSTGQGNYGYTF | TGTGCCAGCAGCACGGGACAGGGGAACTATGGCTACACCTTC
TRBJ1-2 | TRBD1 | - | TRBV9 | CASRKGQGAYGYTF | TGTGCCAGCAGGAAGGGACAGGGGGCCTATGGCTACACCTTC
TRBJ2-2 | TRBD2 | - | TRBV5-4 | CASSLGLAGGPNTGELFF | TGTGCCAGCAGCTTGGGACTAGCGGGGGGGCCGAACACCGGGGAGCTGTTTTTT
TRBJ2-5 | TRBD2 | - | TRBV27 | CASSPGLAGPGKTQYF | TGTGCCAGCAGTCCCGGACTAGCGGGGCCGGGCAAGACCCAGTACTTC
TRBJ1-2 | - | - | TRBV6-6 | CATGENYGYTF | TGTGCCACCGGTGAAAATTATGGCTACACCTTC
TRBJ1-2 | TRBD1 | - | TRBV11-2 | CASSSSGGRGNYGYTF | TGTGCCAGCAGCTCATCGGGTGGCAGGGGGAACTATGGCTACACCTTC
TRBJ2-5 | - | - | TRBV5-1 | CASSLGLTIEETQYF | TGCGCCAGCAGCTTGGGTCTCACGATTGAAGAGACCCAGTACTTC
TRBJ1-1 | - | - | TRBV18 | CASSPRTSTDTEAFF | TGTGCCAGCTCACCACGGACCTCGACGGACACTGAAGCTTTCTTT
TRBJ2-5 | TRBD2 | - | TRBV25-1 | CASGLAGEETQYF | TGTGCCAGCGGATTAGCGGGGGAAGAGACCCAGTACTTC
TRBJ2-7 | TRBD1 | - | TRBV19 | CASSPRQGEFYEQYF | TGTGCCAGTAGCCCTCGGCAGGGGGAGTTCTACGAGCAGTACTTC
TRBJ2-3 | - | - | TRBV7-9 | CASTFRTSNTDTQYF | TGTGCCAGCACATTTCGGACGAGCAACACAGATACGCAGTATTTT
TRBJ2-1 | TRBD2 | - | TRBV9 | CASSVGAWRTSSYNEQFF | TGTGCCAGCAGCGTAGGAGCTTGGAGGACTAGCTCCTACAATGAGCAGTTCTTC
TRBJ1-3 | - | - | TRBV7-8 | CASSLLRGANSGNTIYF | TGTGCCAGCAGCTTGCTGAGGGGAGCCAACTCTGGAAACACCATATATTTT
TRBJ2-3 | - | - | TRBV5-1 | CASSLRGMGTDTQYF | TGCGCCAGCAGCTTGCGAGGGATGGGCACAGATACGCAGTATTTT
TRBJ2-2 | - | - | TRBV2 | CASSKDRINTGELFF | TGTGCCAGCAGTAAGGACAGAATCAACACCGGGGAGCTGTTTTTT
TRBJ1-6 | - | once | TRBV18 | CASSASTDNSPLHF | TGTGCCAGCTCAGCCTCGACGGATAATTCACCCCTCCACTTT
TRBJ2-5 | - | - | TRBV9 | CASSEGPREQETQYF | TGTGCCAGCAGCGAAGGCCCCAGGGAACAAGAGACCCAGTACTTC
TRBJ2-1 | - | - | TRBV5-4 | CASSLDKATYNEQFF | TGTGCCAGCAGCCTGGACAAAGCTACCTACAATGAGCAGTTCTTC
TRBJ1-2 | - | - | TRBV11-2 | CASSLSGGLSYGYTF | TGTGCCAGCAGCTTATCTGGGGGGTTGAGCTATGGCTACACCTTC
TRBJ2-5 | TRBD2 | - | TRBV11-2 | CASSALAGGAGDQYF | TGTGCCAGCAGCGCACTAGCGGGGGGCGCCGGGGACCAGTACTTC
TRBJ1-3 | - | - | TRBV6-1 | CASRVLDSPGNTIYF | TGTGCCAGCAGAGTATTGGACAGCCCTGGAAACACCATATATTTT
TRBJ2-1 | - | - | TRBV7-6 | CASSRDYPNNEQFF | TGTGCCAGCAGCCGAGACTACCCAAACAATGAGCAGTTCTTC
TRBJ1-1 | - | - | TRBV27 | CASSYQGITFF | TGTGCCAGCAGTTATCAGGGGATAACTTTCTTT
TRBJ1-2 | - | once | TRBV5-1 | CASSLGQSNYGYTF | TGCGCCAGCAGCTTGGGACAGTCTAACTATGGCTACACCTTC
TRBJ2-1 | - | - | TRBV19 | CASSLEGRTSYNEQFF | TGTGCCAGTAGTTTGGAGGGTAGAACCTCCTACAATGAGCAGTTCTTC
TRBJ2-2 | - | - | TRBV4-1 | CASSQEDRNTGELFF | TGCGCCAGCAGCCAGGAAGACAGAAACACCGGGGAGCTGTTTTTT
TRBJ1-2 | TRBD1 | - | TRBV19 | CASSKAGTGYGYTF | TGTGCCAGTAGTAAGGCCGGGACAGGGTATGGCTACACCTTC
TRBJ1-2 | - | once | TRBV5-8 | CASSLGNDPNYGYTF | TGTGCCAGCAGCTTGGGCAATGATCCTAACTATGGCTACACCTTC
TRBJ1-1 | - | - | TRBV6-5 | CASSYSQSTEAFF | TGTGCCAGCAGTTACTCCCAAAGCACTGAAGCTTTCTTT
TRBJ1-1 | - | once | TRBV2 | CASRAEGSTEAFF | TGTGCCAGCAGGGCGGAGGGGAGCACTGAAGCTTTCTTT
TRBJ1-3 | - | - | TRBV9 | CASGAPSGNTIYF | TGTGCCAGCGGGGCCCCCTCTGGAAACACCATATATTTT
TRBJ2-5 | TRBD2 | - | TRBV12-5 | CASGFGTSGGVQETQYF | TGTGCTAGTGGTTTCGGGACTAGCGGGGGGGTCCAAGAGACCCAGTACTTC
TRBJ1-2 | TRBD1 | - | TRBV7-9 | CASSLAMGLEQGNYGYTF | TGTGCCAGCAGCTTAGCGATGGGGTTAGAACAGGGGAACTATGGCTACACCTTC
TRBJ1-3 | - | few | TRBV29-1 | CSVTVGGSGNTIYF | TGCAGCGTTACTGTTGGGGGATCTGGAAACACCATATATTTT